This TCR beta chain was identified during a study of T-cell memory formation after mild COVID-19. Trimming left V 1 base short and J 0 bases short, with 9 bases between. This CDR3 spans 15 amino acids. CDR1 is LGHNA and CDR2 is YSLEER in the germline V gene. One entry per CDR3 protein results from TCRdb running MiXCR on the 5' RACE reads. Of about 270,000 distinct CDR3 sequences listed, roughly 17% are singletons. This clonotype appeared a few times. The material sequenced was PBMCs or a T cell subset sorted from them (not recorded which). The V call is TRBV4-3, the J call TRBJ1-1; D gene ambiguous. This TCR was sampled from a man between 18 and 29 years old who had mild COVID-19 (a few samples of this study predate the infection). Cell type and time point are not known. In DNA, the CDR3 is TGCGCCAGCAGCCAAGTGGACGGTATGAACACTGAAGCTTTCTTT. It is translated as CASSQVDGMNTEAFF.